This TCR beta chain is drawn from a study of OX40 agonist ivuxolimab in advanced cancers. Study-wide results and limits: Clonal expansion was seen in CD4+ and CD8+ blood T cells by week 6 at 0.1 to 3.0 mg/kg. Not determined was the antigen specificity of the expanded peripheral T cells.

Excluded were patients having autoimmune disease history or systemic immunosuppression. Comment on this clone: Its target is unknown.

The CDR3 loop spans 14 amino acids. V was clipped by 1 base and J by 2 bases, with 8 bases between them. Germline CDR1 MNHNS, CDR2 SASEGT. Profiled with immunoSEQ multiplex PCR; TCRdb holds only in-frame clones, not every one. Here the sample spans 40,000 to 50,000 clones, roughly 90% being singletons. The TCR originated in an adult with an advanced solid tumor such as melanoma, head and neck, liver or kidney cancer. Source: CD4+ or CD8+ T cells sorted from blood, taken in a trial of the OX40 agonist ivuxolimab. The rearrangement uses TRBV6-1 and TRBJ2-5; D might be TRBD1 (6 bases). This chain's CDR3 is CASSEGRGQETQYF. The CDR3 nucleotides are TGTGCCAGCAGTGAAGGCAGGGGACAAGAGACCCAGTACTTC.